The rows below give T cell receptor beta chains drawn from one sample of a study of T-cell reconstitution after alpha-beta-depleted transplantation in children. TCRdb re-called the PCR reads with MiXCR, one entry per CDR3 protein. The data hold roughly 500,000 distinct CDR3 sequences, with about 17% observed a single time. The sequencing here drew on PBMCs from the stem cell graft donor, taken from the stem cell graft. These receptors originate from a human donor who donated a stem cell graft to a child with acute lymphoblastic leukemia. The CDR3 runs from the conserved cysteine through the conserved F or W. The order of the fields is J gene, clone size, V gene, D gene, CDR3 protein, CDR3 DNA. The D gene is left open where the match is weak. The listing skips clone size in some rows; elsewhere it reads once, few, many or a size class.

TRBJ1-3	many	TRBV4-2	-	CASRLMAGDSGNTIYF	TGTGCCAGCAGATTGATGGCGGGGGACTCTGGAAACACCATATATTTT
TRBJ1-2	few	TRBV5-1	-	CASSLVNNYGYTF	TGCGCCAGCAGCTTGGTTAATAACTATGGCTACACCTTC
TRBJ2-6	many	TRBV6-4	TRBD1	CASTDRVDSGANVLTF	TGTGCCAGCACGGACAGGGTCGACTCTGGGGCCAACGTCCTGACTTTC
TRBJ2-7	-	TRBV7-8	TRBD2	CASSSGLAGIDEQYF	TGTGCCAGCAGCTCCGGACTAGCGGGAATCGACGAGCAGTACTTC
TRBJ2-7	-	TRBV6-2/TRBV6-3	-	CASRADWPSSYEQYF	TGTGCCAGCAGAGCGGACTGGCCAAGCTCCTACGAGCAGTACTTC
TRBJ2-5	few	TRBV6-1	TRBD1	CASQLDRRMQETQYF	TGTGCCAGCCAACTGGACAGGCGTATGCAAGAGACCCAGTACTTC
TRBJ2-4	-	TRBV7-9	TRBD2	CASSLAPGGIQYF	TGTGCCAGCAGCCTCGCCCCGGGGGGCATTCAGTACTTC
TRBJ1-2	few	TRBV3-1	-	CASSQLEADGYTF	TGTGCCAGCAGCCAACTGGAAGCGGATGGCTACACCTTC
TRBJ2-7	few	TRBV5-1	-	CASSLAGDIYEQYF	TGCGCCAGCAGCTTGGCAGGGGACATCTACGAGCAGTACTTC
TRBJ2-7	few	TRBV5-1	-	CASSFSADSYEQYF	TGCGCCAGCAGCTTCTCAGCGGATTCCTACGAGCAGTACTTC
TRBJ1-3	few	TRBV11-2	-	CASSFLRSSGNTIYF	TGTGCCAGCAGCTTTCTCCGGAGCTCTGGAAACACCATATATTTT
TRBJ2-7	few	TRBV4-1	TRBD2	CASSQDGGYEQYF	TGCGCCAGCAGCCAAGACGGGGGGTACGAGCAGTACTTC
TRBJ1-2	-	TRBV6-1	-	CASSSLARVPYGYTF	TGTGCCAGCAGCTCCCTCGCCAGGGTACCCTATGGCTACACCTTC
TRBJ2-5	-	TRBV2	-	CASRGKFQETQYF	TGTGCCAGCAGAGGAAAGTTTCAAGAGACCCAGTACTTC
TRBJ2-1	few	TRBV20-1	TRBD2	CSARAGREPYNEQFF	TGCAGTGCTAGAGCCGGGAGGGAACCGTACAATGAGCAGTTCTTC